This T cell receptor (beta chain) appears in the sequencing data of a study of beta chain features in type 1 diabetes. Notes on the study in general: For Type 1 diabetes patients, all four CD4+ subsets carried TCRB CDR3s that were moderately but significantly shorter. Sampled from patients, naive, central memory and Treg TCRB repertoires appeared more similar than those sampled from healthy donors.

This clone was seen ten or more times. Its specificity is not known. The investigators reverse transcribed all of the isolated RNA, so they sequenced expressed TCRB transcripts. Here immunoSEQ multiplex PCR was the method, and the copy in TCRdb shows in-frame clones only, minus some. Of around 340,000 clones listed, around 9.3% were seen once; the top ten hold roughly 1%. The sample comprised central memory CD4+ T cells from blood. The source of this sequence is a man aged 30-40 years with type 1 diabetes.

CDR3 DNA: TGTGCCAGCTCGCGGGGCTTTTCACCCCTCCACTTT. Translation gives CASSRGFSPLHF. The chain uses TRBV18 and TRBJ1-6, with a tentative D call TRBD1 (5 bases). The CDR3 is made up of 12 amino acids. Germline CDR1 reads KGHSH; CDR2 reads LQKENI. V gave up 6 bases and J gave up 9 bases, with 9 bases separating them.